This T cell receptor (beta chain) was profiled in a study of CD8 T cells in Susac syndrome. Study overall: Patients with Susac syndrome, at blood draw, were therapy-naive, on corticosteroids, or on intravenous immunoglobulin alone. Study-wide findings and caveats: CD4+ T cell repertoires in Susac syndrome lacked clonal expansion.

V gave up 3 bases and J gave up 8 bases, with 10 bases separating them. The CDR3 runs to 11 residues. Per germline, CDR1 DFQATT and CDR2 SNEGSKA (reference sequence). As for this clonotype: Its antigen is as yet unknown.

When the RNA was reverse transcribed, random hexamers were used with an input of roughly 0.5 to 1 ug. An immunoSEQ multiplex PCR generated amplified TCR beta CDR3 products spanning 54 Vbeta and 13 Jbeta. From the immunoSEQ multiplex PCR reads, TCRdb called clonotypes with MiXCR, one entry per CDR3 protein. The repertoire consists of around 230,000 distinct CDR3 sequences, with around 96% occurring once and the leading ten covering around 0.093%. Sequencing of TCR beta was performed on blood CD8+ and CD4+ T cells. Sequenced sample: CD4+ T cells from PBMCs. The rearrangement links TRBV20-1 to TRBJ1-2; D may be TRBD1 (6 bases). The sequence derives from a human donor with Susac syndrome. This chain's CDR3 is CSARVDSGYTF. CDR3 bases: TGCAGTGCTAGGGTGGACAGCGGCTACACCTTC.